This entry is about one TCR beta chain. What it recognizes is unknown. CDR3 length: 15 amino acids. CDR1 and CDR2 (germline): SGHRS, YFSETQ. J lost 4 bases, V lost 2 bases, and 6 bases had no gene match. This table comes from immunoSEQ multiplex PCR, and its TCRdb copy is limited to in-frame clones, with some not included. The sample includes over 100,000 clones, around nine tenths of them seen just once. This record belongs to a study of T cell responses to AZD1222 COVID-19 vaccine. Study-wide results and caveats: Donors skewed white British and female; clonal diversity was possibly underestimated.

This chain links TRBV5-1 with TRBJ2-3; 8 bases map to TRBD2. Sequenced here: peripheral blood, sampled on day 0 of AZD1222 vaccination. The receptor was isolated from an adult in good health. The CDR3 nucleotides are TGCGCCAGCAGCTTACTAGCGGCTCGCGCAGATACGCAGTATTTT. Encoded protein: CASSLLAARADTQYF.